Listed below are T cell receptor beta chains from one sample, sequenced in a study of OX40 agonist ivuxolimab in advanced cancers. Clones were read by immunoSEQ multiplex PCR, and TCRdb kept only the in-frame ones, dropping some. The data hold 96,000 or so clones, with about 80% observed a single time. Specimen: CD4+ or CD8+ T cells sorted from blood, collected in a trial of the OX40 agonist ivuxolimab. These receptors were taken from an adult with an advanced solid tumor such as melanoma, head and neck, liver or kidney cancer. CDR3s include the opening cysteine and the closing phenylalanine or tryptophan. The order of the fields is CDR3 protein, CDR3 DNA, V gene, D gene, CDR3 length, clone size, J gene. The D gene is left open where the match is weak. Clone size is given for some rows only: seen once, a few or many times, or a class if the clone is expanded.

CASSLDRGQANIQYF TGTGCCAGCAGCTTAGACCGGGGACAAGCGAACATTCAGTACTTC TRBV11-2 - 15 once TRBJ2-4
CASSVVGGPDTQYF TGTGCCAGCAGCGTAGTTGGGGGGCCGGATACGCAGTATTTT TRBV9 - 14 - TRBJ2-3
CSATTSSNEQFF TGCAGCGCCACCACTAGCTCCAATGAGCAGTTCTTC TRBV29-1 - 12 - TRBJ2-1
CASSLPRGEQFF TGTGCCAGCAGTTTACCCCGGGGTGAGCAGTTCTTC TRBV27 - 12 - TRBJ2-1
CSAKGYEQYF TGCAGTGCTAAGGGTTACGAGCAGTACTTC TRBV20-1 - 10 - TRBJ2-7
CASSDRGGIEQYF TGTGCCAGTAGCGACAGGGGCGGAATCGAGCAGTACTTC TRBV19 TRBD1 13 once TRBJ2-7
CASSSRAGERETQYF TGTGCCAGCAGCTCCCGCGCCGGGGAGAGGGAGACCCAGTACTTC TRBV11-2 - 15 - TRBJ2-5
CASSLGQGAGNQPQHF TGTGCCAGCAGCTTAGGACAGGGGGCGGGCAATCAGCCCCAGCATTTT TRBV7-9 TRBD1 16 - TRBJ1-5
CASSPGASTSTDTQYF TGTGCCAGTAGCCCGGGCGCCTCGACTAGCACAGATACGCAGTATTTT TRBV19 - 16 - TRBJ2-3
CASSAGTEYNEQFF TGTGCCAGCAGCGCGGGGACGGAATACAATGAGCAGTTCTTC TRBV5-6 - 14 - TRBJ2-1
CASSKTGVEQYF TGTGCCAGTAGTAAGACAGGGGTCGAGCAGTACTTC TRBV19 TRBD1 12 - TRBJ2-7
CAWSVNQGETQYF TGTGCCTGGAGTGTAAATCAGGGAGAGACCCAGTACTTC TRBV30 - 13 - TRBJ2-5
CASSISMNTEAFF TGCGCCAGCAGCATTTCCATGAACACTGAAGCTTTCTTT TRBV5-1 - 13 - TRBJ1-1
CSVGQGNSPLHF TGCAGCGTTGGCCAGGGTAATTCACCCCTCCACTTT TRBV29-1 - 12 - TRBJ1-6
CSGGGQGVPEAFF TGCAGCGGCGGGGGACAGGGAGTCCCTGAAGCTTTCTTT TRBV29-1 TRBD1 13 - TRBJ1-1
CASSLKRERAGELFF TGTGCCAGCAGCTTGAAGCGGGAGCGGGCCGGGGAGCTGTTTTTT TRBV7-6 TRBD2 15 - TRBJ2-2
CASSSLAGAYEQYF TGTGCCAGCAGTTCCCTAGCGGGGGCCTACGAGCAGTACTTC TRBV6-1 TRBD2 14 - TRBJ2-7
CASSLGGANTGELFF TGCGCCAGCAGCTTAGGGGGGGCGAACACCGGGGAGCTGTTTTTT TRBV5-1 - 15 - TRBJ2-2
CASSVEGSHTQYF TGTGCCAGCAGCGTAGAGGGGAGCCATACGCAGTATTTT TRBV9 - 13 few TRBJ2-3
CASSLVLGELFF TGTGCCAGCAGCTTAGTACTCGGGGAGCTGTTTTTT TRBV11-2 - 12 - TRBJ2-2
CATSRERTAQTQYF TGTGCCACCAGCAGAGAACGGACGGCACAGACCCAGTACTTC TRBV15 - 14 - TRBJ2-5
CASSSGRHQETQYF TGTGCCAGCAGCTCGGGACGGCATCAAGAGACCCAGTACTTC TRBV5-8 - 14 - TRBJ2-5
CASSLGRQFLNEKLFF TGTGCCAGCAGCTTAGGCCGGCAGTTCCTTAATGAAAAACTGTTTTTT TRBV13 - 16 - TRBJ1-4
CASSRTVGQPQHF TGTGCCAGCTCAAGGACAGTGGGACAGCCCCAGCATTTT TRBV18 - 13 once TRBJ1-5
CASSSPGQRYYGYTF TGTGCCAGCAGCTCGCCGGGACAGCGCTACTATGGCTACACCTTC TRBV5-6 TRBD1 15 - TRBJ1-2
CASGTQGTGGSGSYNEQFF TGTGCTAGTGGTACCCAGGGGACAGGGGGCTCCGGCTCCTACAATGAGCAGTTCTTC TRBV12-5 TRBD1 19 - TRBJ2-1
CSVGAGGPETQYF TGCAGCGTTGGCGCGGGGGGGCCAGAGACCCAGTACTTC TRBV29-1 TRBD2 13 - TRBJ2-5
CASSQTLAGSTDTQYF TGCGCCAGCAGCCAGACCCTAGCGGGATCCACAGATACGCAGTATTTT TRBV5-1 TRBD2 16 - TRBJ2-3
CASGLGGVRERNF TGTGCTAGTGGTTTGGGGGGGGTCCGGGAAAGGAACTTC TRBV12-5 - 13 once TRBJ2-7
CASSVTLSSYEQYF TGTGCCAGCAGTGTGACACTAAGCTCCTACGAGCAGTACTTC TRBV2 - 14 many TRBJ2-7
CASSLGTKNTEAFF TGCGCCAGCAGCTTAGGGACAAAGAACACTGAAGCTTTCTTT TRBV5-1 - 14 few TRBJ1-1
CASSLNRADQTITGYTF TGTGCCAGCAGCTTAAACCGGGCAGACCAGACAATCACGGGCTACACCTTC TRBV7-3 - 17 - TRBJ1-2
CASSELRLAGGFNEQFF TGTGCCAGCAGTGAACTGAGACTAGCGGGAGGGTTCAATGAGCAGTTCTTC TRBV2 TRBD2 17 - TRBJ2-1
CASSDPETEAFF TGTGCCAGCAGTGATCCGGAAACTGAAGCTTTCTTT TRBV6-1 - 12 - TRBJ1-1
CASSDRQGRRIYEQYF TGTGCCAGCAGCGACCGACAGGGGAGGAGAATCTACGAGCAGTACTTC TRBV14 TRBD1 16 - TRBJ2-7
CASSLDKYPNQPQHF TGTGCCAGCAGCTTAGATAAGTACCCTAATCAGCCCCAGCATTTT TRBV11-2 - 15 - TRBJ1-5
CASRISGTSTDTQYF TGTGCCAGTAGGATTAGCGGGACTAGCACAGATACGCAGTATTTT TRBV19 TRBD2 15 - TRBJ2-3
CASSRGQVEEQYF TGTGCCAGCTCAAGAGGACAGGTCGAGGAGCAGTACTTC TRBV6-1 TRBD1 13 - TRBJ2-7
CASSQDYPTGRGNTIYF TGCGCCAGCAGCCAAGATTACCCAACAGGAAGAGGAAACACCATATATTTT TRBV4-1 - 17 - TRBJ1-3